This TCR beta chain comes out of a study of T cell repertoires in cytomegalovirus infection. The CDR3 extends over 13 amino acids. Deletions cut 3 bases from V and 5 bases from J, with 10 bases between. As for this clonotype: Its antigen is unknown.

TCRdb independently ran MiXCR on the reads; one entry per CDR3 protein. Of 150,000 to 200,000 distinct CDR3 sequences in the sample, approximately 19% were seen once. Study-wide results and limits: It was HLA-C-restricted CMV-specific TCR beta clonotypes that dominated the response ex vivo.

The sequenced sample consisted of PBMCs. The sequence came from a human donor in good health (CMV status not recorded). Some clones in this sample may be carry-over from other donors' samples. This sequence joins TRBV12-3 or TRBV12-4 and TRBJ2-5, with no clear D. The CDR3 protein is CASSLMGLETQYF. The CDR3 DNA reads as TGTGCCAGCAGTTTGATGGGGTTGGAGACCCAGTACTTC.